The sequence of this TCR beta chain was determined in a study of CD8 T cells in Susac syndrome. General observations from the study: The relatively small number of individuals in the TCR sequencing and HLA analysis was acknowledged by the study.

Concerning this clonotype itself: What it binds is unknown.

CD8+ and CD4+ T cells were negatively isolated; TEMRA cells were FACS-enriched. V gave up 3 bases and J gave up 1 base; unmatched junction bases: 6. The CDR3 has 15 residues. CDR1 LNHDA and CDR2 SQIVND come from the germline V gene (reference sequence). It was with random hexamers that roughly 0.5 to 1 ug RNA was reverse transcribed. In TCRdb, the immunoSEQ multiplex PCR reads were re-called with MiXCR into one record per CDR3 protein. The table includes some 300,000 distinct CDR3 sequences, about 88% detected once. The clonotype was recovered from a human donor with multiple sclerosis. Sequenced input: CD8+ T cells from PBMCs. The chain recombines TRBV19 with TRBJ2-7, with 7 bases matching TRBD1. CDR3 DNA: TGTGCCAGTAGTATGGTTGGGACAGTTTCCTACGAGCAGTACTTC. It encodes CASSMVGTVSYEQYF.